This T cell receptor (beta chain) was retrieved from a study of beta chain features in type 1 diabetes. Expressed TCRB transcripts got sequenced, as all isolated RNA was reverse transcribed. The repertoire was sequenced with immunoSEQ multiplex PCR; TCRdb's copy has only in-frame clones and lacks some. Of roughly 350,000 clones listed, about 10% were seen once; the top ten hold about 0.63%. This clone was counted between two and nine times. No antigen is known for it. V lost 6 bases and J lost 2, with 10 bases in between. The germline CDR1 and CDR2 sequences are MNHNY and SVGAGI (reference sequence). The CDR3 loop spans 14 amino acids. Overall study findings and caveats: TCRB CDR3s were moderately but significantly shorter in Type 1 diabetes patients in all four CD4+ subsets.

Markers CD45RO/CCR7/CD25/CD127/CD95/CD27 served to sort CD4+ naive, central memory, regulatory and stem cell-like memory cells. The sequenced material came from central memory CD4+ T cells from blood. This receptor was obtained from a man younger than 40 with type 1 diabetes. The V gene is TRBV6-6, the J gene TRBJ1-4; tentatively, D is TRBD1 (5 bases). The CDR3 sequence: CASRPGSTNEKLFF. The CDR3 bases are TGTGCCAGCAGACCAGGGAGCACTAATGAAAAACTGTTTTTT.